This TCR beta chain was documented in a study of shared clonotypes between healthy human individuals. The wider study: Contributing individuals were two females and three males aged 18 to 49.

Germline CDR1 reads SGHTA; CDR2 reads FQGTGA. The CDR3 has 12 amino acids. V was pared by 0 bases and J by 9 bases, with 6 bases between. The study ran the assay at deep level. Data came from immunoSEQ multiplex PCR; TCRdb stores just in-frame clones and leaves some out. The data contain around 990,000 clones, around 77% of them seen just once; the ten biggest clones take up about 0.94%. Sequences were obtained from memory CD4+ T cells from PBMCs. Subset specified: CD45RA-negative fraction. The V and J genes are TRBV7-3 and TRBJ2-1; no clear D. This TCR was sampled from a man aged 18 to 29 in good health. Some clones in this sample may be carry-over from other donors' samples. The CDR3 loop reads CASSLTTSEQFF. The CDR3 DNA reads as TGTGCCAGCAGCTTAACGACAAGTGAGCAGTTCTTC.